What follows are 26 T cell receptor beta chains derived from one specimen sequenced in a study of T cells in Graves' hyperthyroidism and ophthalmopathy. TCR beta CDR3 regions were amplified from RNA. An initial round of RT-PCR targeting the TCR CDR3 relied on the HTBI primer set. TCRdb reprocessed the multiplex PCR reads with MiXCR, giving one entry per CDR3 protein. The sample includes 350,000 to 400,000 distinct CDR3 sequences, about 15% of them seen just once. Input material: blood. Every receptor here comes from a woman in her 30s with Graves' hyperthyroidism.

This clonotype came up many times. This rearrangement joins TRBV3-1 to TRBJ2-3; weak D call: TRBD1 (7 bases). The V and J ends lost 0 bases and 2 bases respectively, with 12 bases between them. Germline V gene data show CDR1 as LGHDT and CDR2 as YNNKEL (reference sequence). The CDR3 extends over 16 amino acids. In DNA form, the CDR3 reads TGTGCCAGCAGCCAAGACGCAGGGGGGTTCACAGATACGCAGTATTTT. This encodes CASSQDAGGFTDTQYF.

This clonotype was picked up many times. V usage is TRBV7-9 and J usage is TRBJ1-1; D uncertain. Germline V lookup: CDR1 SEHNR, CDR2 FQNEAQ (reference sequence). With 1 base removed from V and 8 bases from J, the gap between germline ends came to 8 bases. This CDR3 has 12 amino acids. CDR3 loop: CASSLGGSEAFF. CDR3 nucleotides: TGTGCCAGCAGCTTAGGTGGCTCAGAAGCTTTCTTT.

In this sample, this clonotype turned up many times. The chain links TRBV2 to TRBJ2-5; D is perhaps TRBD2 (6 bases). This CDR3 comprises 14 residues. Trimming stripped 10 bases from V and 0 bases from J, with 15 bases between. Looked up from germline, CDR1 is SNHLY and CDR2 is FYNNEI. The CDR3 coding sequence is TGTGCCACAGAGGCGGGATGGGACCAAGAGACCCAGTACTTC. Its protein product is CATEAGWDQETQYF.

Ten or more counts support this clonotype. The rearrangement links TRBV2 to TRBJ1-1; D is uncertain. V gave up 3 bases and J gave up 11 bases, with 13 bases separating them. Germline CDR1 SNHLY, CDR2 FYNNEI. The CDR3 covers 12 residues. Here the CDR3 reads CASSDLSYGAFF. The CDR3, as DNA: TGTGCCAGCAGTGATCTGTCTTATGGGGCTTTCTTT.

Turning to this clonotype: It is likely a read error: a sequence one base away is far more abundant. The chain links TRBV7-2 to TRBJ2-5; D unclear. The CDR3 contains 12 residues. Germline CDR1 and CDR2: SGHTA and FQGNSA. CDR3 amino acids: CASSPSQETRYF. CDR3 coding DNA: TGTGCCAGCAGCCCCTCCCAAGAGACCCGGTACTTC. Filled out from reference TRBV7-2 and TRBJ2-5, the complete variable domain reads GAGVSQSPSNKVTEKGKDVELRCDPISGHTALYWYRQSLGQGLEFLIYFQGNSAPDKSGLPSDRFSAERTGGSVSTLTIQRTQQEDSAVYLCASSPSQETRYFGPGTRLLVL.

The CDR3 loop reads CASSLVPNQPQHF. DNA for the CDR3: TGTGCCAGCAGTTTAGTCCCCAATCAGCCCCAGCATTTT. The V and J genes are TRBV27 and TRBJ1-5; D not certain. V lost 2 bases to trimming and J lost 3 bases, with 5 bases between them. This CDR3 has 13 residues. Germline lookup yields CDR1 MNHEY and CDR2 SMNVEV (reference sequence).

This clonotype was seen a handful of times. V is TRBV5-1 and J is TRBJ1-4; D remains unclear. Between the trimmed V and J ends, which lost 4 bases and 8 bases, there was a span of 21 bases. This CDR3 region has 16 residues. The germline V gene has CDR1 SGHRS and CDR2 YFSETQ. Here the CDR3 reads CASSLNTVNNAEKLFF. CDR3 in DNA: TGCGCCAGCAGCCTAAACACCGTCAATAACGCAGAAAAACTGTTTTTT.

This clonotype was seen a few times. The V gene is TRBV19, the J gene TRBJ2-6; 7 bases line up with TRBD1. With 3 bases clipped from V and 0 bases from J, the junction kept 11 bases outside the gene matches. Germline CDR1 reads LNHDA; CDR2 reads SQIVND (reference sequence). The length of the CDR3 is 19 residues. The CDR3 nucleotides read TGTGCCAGTAGTATTGGTGTAGGGACAGCGAGCTCTGGGGCCAACGTCCTGACTTTC. Translation gives CASSIGVGTASSGANVLTF.

This clonotype was detected ten times or more. This sequence joins TRBV12-3 or TRBV12-4 and TRBJ2-5; 8 bases align to TRBD1. V gave up 6 bases and J gave up 5 bases; unmatched junction bases: 11. This CDR3 is built from 15 residues. The CDR3 DNA reads TGTGCCAGCAGGCCCATAGGGACAGGAGGGGAGACCCAGTACTTC. This sequence encodes CASRPIGTGGETQYF.

The chain carries TRBV7-2 and TRBJ1-2; D remains ambiguous. Trimming removed 0 bases from V and 1 base from J, with 6 bases in between. The CDR3 is 14 amino acids. The V gene's germline CDR1 is SGHTA and CDR2 FQGNSA. CDR3 DNA: TGTGCCAGCAGCTTAGCTAACGTTAACTATGGCTACACCTTC. Protein: CASSLANVNYGYTF. The full variable domain, in which reference TRBV7-2 and TRBJ1-2 provide the parts outside the CDR3, is GAGVSQSPSNKVTEKGKDVELRCDPISGHTALYWYRQSLGQGLEFLIYFQGNSAPDKSGLPSDRFSAERTGGSVSTLTIQRTQQEDSAVYLCASSLANVNYGYTFGSGTRLTVV.

The rearrangement links TRBV15 to TRBJ2-1, with D unresolved. Germline CDR1 and CDR2: LNHNV and YYDKDF (reference sequence). The CDR3 runs 13 residues. V lost 0 bases to trimming and J lost 4 bases, with 4 bases between them. This chain's CDR3 is CATSREVYNEQFF. CDR3 nucleotides: TGTGCCACCAGCAGAGAAGTGTACAATGAGCAGTTCTTC. Looking up the rest from reference TRBV15 and TRBJ2-1 gives the full variable domain: DAMVIQNPRYQVTQFGKPVTLSCSQTLNHNVMYWYQQKSSQAPKLLFHYYDKDFNNEADTPDNFQSRRPNTSFCFLDIRSPGLGDTAMYLCATSREVYNEQFFGPGTRLTVL.

The genes are TRBV7-9 and TRBJ2-1, with TRBD2 identical over 11 bases. The V segment lost 4 bases and the J segment 0 bases; nucleotides outside the gene matches: 8. The CDR3 spans 18 residues. Looked up from germline, CDR1 is SEHNR and CDR2 is FQNEAQ (reference sequence). The CDR3 protein is CASSSGLADQDSYNEQFF. The DNA of the CDR3 is TGTGCCAGCAGCTCGGGACTAGCGGACCAAGACTCCTACAATGAGCAGTTCTTC.

V usage is TRBV5-1 and J usage is TRBJ2-7; maybe TRBD1 (6 bases). Per germline, CDR1 SGHRS and CDR2 YFSETQ. The CDR3 is 14 residues long. The V and J ends lost 0 bases and 5 bases respectively, with 12 bases between them. CDR3 loop: CASSLVQGFNEQYF. CDR3 coding DNA: TGCGCCAGCAGCTTGGTCCAGGGGTTCAACGAGCAGTACTTC. Full variable domain (remainder filled in from reference TRBV5-1 and TRBJ2-7): KAGVTQTPRYLIKTRGQQVTLSCSPISGHRSVSWYQQTPGQGLQFLFEYFSETQRNKGNFPGRFSGRQFSNSRSEMNVSTLELGDSALYLCASSLVQGFNEQYFGPGTRLTVT.

The chain uses TRBV5-1 and TRBJ2-2; D gene ambiguous. CDR1 SGHRS and CDR2 YFSETQ come from the germline V gene. CDR3 length: 16 residues. V gave up 1 base and J gave up 7 bases, with 17 bases separating them. The CDR3 region has the DNA TGCGCCAGCAGCTTGAGAAATACACCTGCCGTCGGGGAGCTGTTTTTT. It specifies CASSLRNTPAVGELFF. Combining the CDR3 with reference TRBV5-1 and TRBJ2-2 gives the whole variable domain KAGVTQTPRYLIKTRGQQVTLSCSPISGHRSVSWYQQTPGQGLQFLFEYFSETQRNKGNFPGRFSGRQFSNSRSEMNVSTLELGDSALYLCASSLRNTPAVGELFFGEGSRLTVL.

This clonotype appeared a single time. This sequence may be a read error, since a much larger clone differs from it by one base. V is TRBV27 and J is TRBJ1-4; D is ambiguous. From germline, CDR1 is MNHEY and CDR2 SMNVEV (reference sequence). The V end lost 5 bases, the J end lost 10 bases, and 14 bases lay between the germline ends. The CDR3 is 13 residues long. DNA of the CDR3: TGTGCCAGCAGTCACAGACGGGGAGTAAAACTGTTTTTT. It is translated as CASSHRRGVKLFF.

This clonotype came up many times. The chain combines TRBV9 with TRBJ2-1; the D is unclear. V lost 4 bases and J lost 7, with 12 bases in between. Germline lookup yields CDR1 SGDLS and CDR2 YYNGEE. The CDR3 covers 13 residues. The CDR3 spells CASSKSEANEQFF. Written as DNA, the CDR3 is TGTGCCAGCAGCAAAAGTGAGGCGAATGAGCAGTTCTTC.

This clonotype was seen more than once but under ten times. A much larger clonotype is one base distant, so this may be a read error. This sequence joins TRBV28 and TRBJ2-7; TRBD1 might be the D (7 bases). CDR3 length: 14 residues. V was pared by 10 bases and J by 2 bases, with 18 bases between. In germline, CDR1 is MDHEN, CDR2 SYDVKM. The DNA for the CDR3 is TGTGCCAACAGCTCCCCAGGGGGGACCTACGAGCAGTACTTC. Translation: CANSSPGGTYEQYF.

The CDR3 region is CASSVMASGSSEQFF. CDR3 DNA: TGTGCCAGCAGCGTAATGGCTAGCGGGAGTTCTGAGCAGTTCTTC. V gene TRBV7-6 combines with J gene TRBJ2-1; TRBD2 agrees at 10 bases. There are 15 residues in the CDR3. V lost 5 bases to trimming and J lost 9 bases; unmatched junction nucleotides: 10. Germline V CDR1 and CDR2: SGHVS, FNYEAQ.

This clonotype was counted between two and nine times. V and J are TRBV7-8 and TRBJ2-7; D is undetermined. The V and J ends lost 0 bases and 2 bases respectively, with 14 bases between them. CDR3 length: 16 residues. CDR1 is SGHVS and CDR2 is FQNEAQ in the germline V gene. CDR3 region: CASSLAHGPQTYEQYF. The DNA of the CDR3 is TGTGCCAGCAGCTTAGCGCATGGCCCACAGACCTACGAGCAGTACTTC.

The V and J genes are TRBV6-1 and TRBJ1-2, with D unclear. Germline CDR1 is MNHNS and CDR2 is SASEGT. V lost 9 bases and J 3 bases, leaving 20 bases between the germline ends. There are 15 residues in the CDR3. The CDR3 protein is CASVPRVPLDYGYTF. The CDR3 DNA follows: TGTGCCAGTGTACCAAGGGTCCCCCTTGACTATGGCTACACCTTC.

The V gene is TRBV19, the J gene TRBJ2-1, with a tentative D call TRBD1 (5 bases). V lost 10 bases and J lost 7, with 11 bases in between. This CDR3 comprises 11 residues. CDR1 LNHDA and CDR2 SQIVND come from the germline V gene (reference sequence). CDR3 nucleotides: TGTGCCACCTCGGCAGGGAATGAGCAGTTCTTC. Protein: CATSAGNEQFF.

A note on this clonotype: A much larger clonotype is one base distant, so this may be a read error. The chain employs TRBV12-3 or TRBV12-4 and TRBJ2-2, with 12 positions matching TRBD2. With V trimmed by 6 bases and J by 5 bases, 4 bases remained unmatched. This CDR3 has 15 residues. The CDR3 protein is CASSRLAGETGELFF. Here the CDR3 DNA reads TGTGCCAGCAGCAGACTAGCGGGAGAAACCGGGGAGCTGTTTTTT.

This chain links TRBV3-1 with TRBJ2-7; D is ambiguous. V was clipped by 0 bases and J by 0 bases, with 15 bases between them. Germline CDR1 LGHDT, CDR2 YNNKEL (reference sequence). This CDR3 contains 17 residues. The CDR3 nucleotides read TGTGCCAGCAGCCAAGATCGCGCAACCACAAACTCCTACGAGCAGTACTTC. As protein: CASSQDRATTNSYEQYF.

This chain uses TRBV20-1 with TRBJ2-5, with 10 bases fitting TRBD2. This CDR3 is 15 amino acids long. Germline V gene sequence: CDR1 DFQATT, CDR2 SNEGSKA (reference sequence). J lost 1 base, V lost 1 base, and 3 bases had no gene match. Here the CDR3 reads CSARGGTSVQETQYF. CDR3 bases: TGCAGTGCTAGAGGCGGGACTAGCGTCCAAGAGACCCAGTACTTC.

This clonotype was picked up many times. The rearrangement links TRBV30 to TRBJ1-3; no reliable D call. Germline CDR1 and CDR2: GTSNPN and SVGIG (reference sequence). The CDR3 consists of 15 residues. V gave up 3 bases and J gave up 0 bases, with 12 bases separating them. CDR3: CAWRVRGSSGNTIYF. In DNA, the CDR3 is TGTGCCTGGAGAGTCCGCGGGAGCTCTGGAAACACCATATATTTT. The complete variable domain, with remaining parts taken from reference TRBV30 and TRBJ1-3, reads SQTIHQWPATLVQPVGSPLSLECTVEGTSNPNLYWYRQAAGRGLQLLFYSVGIGQISSEVPQNLSASRPQDRQFILSSKKLLLSDSGFYLCAWRVRGSSGNTIYFGEGSWLTVV.

This clonotype was picked up many times. The chain uses TRBV5-1 and TRBJ2-3; 14 bases fit TRBD2. CDR1 and CDR2 from the germline V gene are SGHRS and YFSETQ. This CDR3 comprises 13 residues. V shed 7 bases and J 6 bases; nucleotides not matched to a gene: 1. The CDR3: CASRLAGGDTQYF. In DNA form, the CDR3 reads TGCGCCAGCCGACTAGCGGGGGGGGATACGCAGTATTTT.